This paragraph covers one TCR beta chain sequence. This sample is part of a study of blood T cell repertoires in COVID-19. Overall study context: Samples came from the United States, Italy and Spain, spanning acute and convalescent COVID-19.

This CDR3 has 21 residues. After removal of 6 bases from V and 0 bases from J, the junction contained 22 bases not matched to a gene. Libraries were prepared by immunoSEQ multiplex PCR; TCRdb keeps only in-frame clonotypes and omits some of them. The sample carries about 270,000 clones, 89% recorded once. Sequences were obtained from peripheral blood. The clonotype originates from a man aged 45-60 years with acute or convalescent COVID-19. The rearrangement uses TRBV23-1 and TRBJ2-3; TRBD2 agrees at 9 bases. TRBV23-1 is an ORF; its function is uncertain. The CDR3 DNA follows: TGCGCCAGCAGAAGCACCACCAACGCGGGGGGGGGACCATCTAGCACAGATACGCAGTATTTT. Translating it yields CASRSTTNAGGGPSSTDTQYF.